This is a list of T cell receptor beta chains from one sample in a study of radiation and T cells in renal cell carcinoma. Produced via immunoSEQ multiplex PCR; TCRdb's table is partial and in-frame only. Altogether around 140,000 clones are present, 75% to 90% being singletons, with the ten largest covering less than 20%. The sequencing here drew on blood, taken from a patient whose treatment included radiotherapy and nephrectomy. The receptor source for this set is a woman aged 45-60 years with renal cell carcinoma. Each CDR3 is given with its conserved first and last residue. A D gene is named only where the DNA matches it firmly. A row's size may be missing; if present it is once, few, many or a size class.

D	size	length	V	J	DNA	CDR3
.	once	16	TRBV5-1	TRBJ1-4	TGCGCCAGCAGCCAAACAGGGTCTGCAACTCTGGAAAAACTGTTTTTT	CASSQTGSATLEKLFF
TRBD1	.	15	TRBV19	TRBJ2-2	TGTGCCAGTATCCCCGGACAGGGGCCCACCGGGGAGCTGTTTTTT	CASIPGQGPTGELFF
.	once	15	TRBV9	TRBJ1-4	TGTGCCAGCAGCGTAGCGACTACAACTAATGAAAAACTGTTTTTT	CASSVATTTNEKLFF
.	few	14	TRBV19	TRBJ1-4	TGTGCCAGTAGTATGGTTCACTTGGCAGAAAAACTGTTTTTT	CASSMVHLAEKLFF
TRBD1	.	11	TRBV6-6	TRBJ2-7	TGTGCCAGCAGTACAGGGGGCGAGCAGTACTTC	CASSTGGEQYF
.	.	14	TRBV9	TRBJ2-1	TGTGCCAGCAGCGAGACTCCCTCCTACAATGAGCAGTTCTTC	CASSETPSYNEQFF
TRBD2	.	16	TRBV5-6	TRBJ2-7	TGTGCCAGCAGCCAGAACCCCGGGACTAGCGGCTACGAGCAGTACTTC	CASSQNPGTSGYEQYF
TRBD1	once	16	TRBV27	TRBJ1-2	TGTGCCAGCAGTCCCGGACAGGGCATCTCTAACTATGGCTACACCTTC	CASSPGQGISNYGYTF
.	.	14	TRBV7-2	TRBJ2-7	TGTGCCAGCAGCTCCGGTGGGGGGAACTACGAGCAGTACTTC	CASSSGGGNYEQYF
.	.	13	TRBV2	TRBJ1-2	TGTGCCAGCACCGGGATGGGATTTTATGGCTACACCTTC	CASTGMGFYGYTF
TRBD2	.	14	TRBV4-1	TRBJ2-7	TGCGCCAGCAGCCGGAGGGGACTACCCTACGAGCAGTACTTC	CASSRRGLPYEQYF
.	.	13	TRBV7-2	TRBJ2-3	TGTGCCAGCAGTCTCGACGGCACAGATACGCAGTATTTT	CASSLDGTDTQYF
.	.	14	TRBV27	TRBJ2-7	TGTGCCAGCAGTTTAGAGGGGCGCGAGTACGAGCAGTACTTC	CASSLEGREYEQYF
TRBD2	.	15	TRBV15	TRBJ2-3	TGTGCCACCACCTCGGGGGGAAGCACCACAGATACGCAGTATTTT	CATTSGGSTTDTQYF
.	.	14	TRBV6-5	TRBJ1-1	TGTGCCAGCAGTTACTCGATCCCCCCCGTAGAAGCTTTCTTT	CASSYSIPPVEAFF
.	few	15	TRBV5-4	TRBJ1-1	TGTGCCAGCAGCTTGGGACAGCCATCGAACACTGAAGCTTTCTTT	CASSLGQPSNTEAFF
.	.	17	TRBV5-4	TRBJ2-1	TGTGCCAGCAGCTTGTCTGGACTAAGCGGCACCTACAATGAGCAGTTCTTC	CASSLSGLSGTYNEQFF
.	.	11	TRBV6-6	TRBJ2-7	TGTGCCAGCAGTTACGGAGGAAGCCGGTACTTC	CASSYGGSRYF
.	.	16	TRBV19	TRBJ1-5	TGTGCCAGTAGTCCCTTAGTGGGACGGAGCAATCAGCCCCAGCATTTT	CASSPLVGRSNQPQHF
.	once	14	TRBV6-5	TRBJ2-2	TGTGCCAGCAGTTACTCGATTACCTCACGCGAGCTGTTTTTT	CASSYSITSRELFF
.	.	15	TRBV6-5	TRBJ1-1	TGTGCCAGCAGCCGACATGATCCCGCGAACACTGAAGCTTTCTTT	CASSRHDPANTEAFF
.	.	14	TRBV15	TRBJ1-1	TGTGCCACCAGCCCTATGGGGGTGAACACTGAAGCTTTCTTT	CATSPMGVNTEAFF
.	.	14	TRBV19	TRBJ2-5	TGTGCCAGTAGTGCAAGAACAGGGCAAGAGACCCAGTACTTC	CASSARTGQETQYF
.	few	15	TRBV6-5	TRBJ2-7	TGTGCCAGCAGCCCTCAGGGGCGAACTATCCACGAGCAGTACTTC	CASSPQGRTIHEQYF
.	few	11	TRBV19	TRBJ1-1	TGTGCCAGTAGTCGGGCCCGAGAAGCTTTCTTT	CASSRAREAFF
.	.	16	TRBV5-4	TRBJ2-3	TGTGCCAGCAGCTTGGACGTTGGCGGACGCACAGATACGCAGTATTTT	CASSLDVGGRTDTQYF
.	.	14	TRBV7-9	TRBJ2-1	TGTGCCCAGCTGGGCTGGAGCTCCTACAATGAGCAGTTCTTC	CAQLGWSSYNEQFF
.	.	12	TRBV6-6	TRBJ2-3	TGTGCCAGCACCCCGGTCACAGATACGCAGTATTTT	CASTPVTDTQYF
.	.	15	TRBV7-3	TRBJ2-5	TGTGCCAGCTCCGTACAGGGAGCTTTTGGAGAGACCCAGTACTTC	CASSVQGAFGETQYF
.	.	19	TRBV7-2	TRBJ1-1	TGTGCCAGCAGCTTAGTCGTGGGAGCTAACGTGGGCGCCCCCTTTGAAGCTTTCTTT	CASSLVVGANVGAPFEAFF
.	.	15	TRBV5-4	TRBJ2-3	TGTGCCAGCAGCTTAGTGGGGGCGAGCACAGATACGCAGTATTTT	CASSLVGASTDTQYF
.	.	14	TRBV7-2	TRBJ2-3	TGTGCCAGTACCGGGGTCCCTAGCACAGATACGCAGTATTTT	CASTGVPSTDTQYF
.	once	14	TRBV5-1	TRBJ1-2	TGCGCCAGCAGCTTGGATGTAGCTAACTATGGCTACACCTTC	CASSLDVANYGYTF
TRBD1	.	16	TRBV27	TRBJ2-2	TGTGCCAGCAGTTTTGAGACAGGGGGATATACCGGGGAGCTGTTTTTT	CASSFETGGYTGELFF
TRBD2	.	17	TRBV19	TRBJ2-1	TGTGCCAGTAGTATCCTCACTTCGGGGAGGGCCTACAATGAGCAGTTCTTC	CASSILTSGRAYNEQFF
TRBD1	.	15	TRBV7-2	TRBJ1-2	TGTGCCAGCAGCTTTGCCGGGACAGGGGGCGATGGCTACACCTTC	CASSFAGTGGDGYTF
TRBD1	.	13	TRBV10-1	TRBJ1-1	TGCGCCAGCAGTGAAACCGGGACAGGGAGGGCTTTCTTT	CASSETGTGRAFF
.	.	16	TRBV7-2	TRBJ2-2	TGTGCCAGCAGCCTTTCGGGGGCAAGGGGCACCGGGGAGCTGTTTTTT	CASSLSGARGTGELFF
TRBD2	.	14	TRBV7-2	TRBJ2-7	TGTGCCAGCAGTGTAGCGGGGGGCCCCTACGAGCAGTACTTC	CASSVAGGPYEQYF
.	.	14	TRBV27	TRBJ2-2	TGTGCCAGCAGCCCTAACAGGGTGACCGGGGAGCTGTTTTTT	CASSPNRVTGELFF
.	.	16	TRBV19	TRBJ1-1	TGTGCCAGTATCGCCGGGACAATAGACCTGAACACTGAAGCTTTCTTT	CASIAGTIDLNTEAFF
.	.	14	TRBV15	TRBJ1-1	TGTGCCACCAGCAGAGACCAAATCGTCGCTGAAGCTTTCTTT	CATSRDQIVAEAFF
.	.	13	TRBV7-9	TRBJ1-2	TGTGCCAGCAGCTTAGCGAGGAACTATGGCTACACCTTC	CASSLARNYGYTF
TRBD2	.	14	TRBV7-9	TRBJ2-7	TGTGCCAGCAGCACCAGACTAGCGGACTACGAGCAGTACTTC	CASSTRLADYEQYF
.	.	14	TRBV5-4	TRBJ2-3	TGTGCCAGCAGCCTGGATTCAAGCACAGATACGCAGTATTTT	CASSLDSSTDTQYF
.	.	16	TRBV5-3	TRBJ2-1	TGTGCCAGAAGCCTCCATCGGGATTCAGATATCAATGAGCAGTTCTTC	CARSLHRDSDINEQFF
.	.	15	TRBV19	TRBJ2-5	TGTGCCAGTAGTACACTCCGGGACCCCCAAGAGACCCAGTACTTC	CASSTLRDPQETQYF
.	.	16	TRBV5-6	TRBJ1-2	TGTGCCAGCAGCCTCGGGACTGACTCAAGGTACTATGGCTACACCTTC	CASSLGTDSRYYGYTF